The present TCR beta chain was sequenced within a study of beta chain features in type 1 diabetes. Turning to the study itself: When patients were set against healthy donors, age, gender and cell yields were similar.

The trim removed 5 bases at V and 5 bases at J, leaving 7 bases unmatched. The CDR3 has 14 amino acids. Per the germline V gene, CDR1 is SQVTM and CDR2 is ANQGSEA. Expressed TCRB transcripts were sequenced, since all the RNA that had been isolated was reverse transcribed. Clones were sequenced by immunoSEQ multiplex PCR, and TCRdb holds only the in-frame ones, with some missing. The table includes roughly 330,000 clones, around 10% detected once. Sequenced sample: naive CD4+ T cells from blood. This TCR was sampled from a woman in her twenties or thirties in good health. V is TRBV29-1 and J is TRBJ2-3, with 10 bases lining up with TRBD2. The CDR3 spells CSVTELAGVDTQYF. CDR3 coding DNA: TGCAGCGTTACGGAGCTAGCGGGAGTAGATACGCAGTATTTT.